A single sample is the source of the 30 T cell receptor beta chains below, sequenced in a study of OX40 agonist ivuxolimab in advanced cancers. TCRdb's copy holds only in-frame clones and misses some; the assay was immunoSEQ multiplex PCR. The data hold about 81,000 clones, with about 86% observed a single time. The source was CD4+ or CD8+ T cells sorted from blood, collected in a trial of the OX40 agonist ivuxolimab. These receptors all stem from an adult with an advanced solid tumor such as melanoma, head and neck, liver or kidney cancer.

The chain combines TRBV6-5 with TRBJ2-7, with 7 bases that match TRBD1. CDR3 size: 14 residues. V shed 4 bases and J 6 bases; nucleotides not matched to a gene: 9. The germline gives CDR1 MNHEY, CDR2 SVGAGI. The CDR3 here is CASSLTGIRGEQYF. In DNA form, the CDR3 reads TGTGCCAGCAGTTTGACAGGGATCCGGGGCGAGCAGTACTTC.

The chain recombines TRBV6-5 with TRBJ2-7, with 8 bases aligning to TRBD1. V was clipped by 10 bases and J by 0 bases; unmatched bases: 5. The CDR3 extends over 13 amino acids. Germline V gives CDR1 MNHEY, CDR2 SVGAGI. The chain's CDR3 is CATWTGSSYEQYF. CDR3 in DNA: TGTGCCACCTGGACAGGGAGCTCCTACGAGCAGTACTTC.

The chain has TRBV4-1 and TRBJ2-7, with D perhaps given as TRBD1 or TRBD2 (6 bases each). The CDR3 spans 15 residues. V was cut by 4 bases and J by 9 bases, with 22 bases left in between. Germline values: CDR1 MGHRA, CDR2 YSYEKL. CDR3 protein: CASSPQGTERPGQYF. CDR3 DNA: TGCGCCAGCAGCCCGCAGGGGACTGAGAGACCGGGGCAGTACTTC.

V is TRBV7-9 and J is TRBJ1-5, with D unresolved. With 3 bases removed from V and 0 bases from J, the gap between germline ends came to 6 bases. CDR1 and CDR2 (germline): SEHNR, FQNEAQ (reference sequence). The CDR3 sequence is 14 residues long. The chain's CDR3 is CASSLENSNQPQHF. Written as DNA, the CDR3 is TGTGCCAGCAGCTTGGAAAATAGCAATCAGCCCCAGCATTTT.

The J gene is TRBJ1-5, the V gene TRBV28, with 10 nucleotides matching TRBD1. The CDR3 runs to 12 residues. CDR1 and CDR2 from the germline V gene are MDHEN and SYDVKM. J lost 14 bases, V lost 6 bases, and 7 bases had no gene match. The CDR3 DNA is TGTGCCAGCAGGCAGGGACAGGGGTGGAAGCATTTT. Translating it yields CASRQGQGWKHF.

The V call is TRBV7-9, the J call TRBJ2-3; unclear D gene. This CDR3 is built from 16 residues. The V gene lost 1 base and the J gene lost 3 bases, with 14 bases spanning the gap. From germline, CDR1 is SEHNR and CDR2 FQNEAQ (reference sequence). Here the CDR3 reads CASSLVAAYSTDTQYF. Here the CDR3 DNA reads TGTGCCAGCAGCTTAGTCGCGGCATATAGTACAGATACGCAGTATTTT.

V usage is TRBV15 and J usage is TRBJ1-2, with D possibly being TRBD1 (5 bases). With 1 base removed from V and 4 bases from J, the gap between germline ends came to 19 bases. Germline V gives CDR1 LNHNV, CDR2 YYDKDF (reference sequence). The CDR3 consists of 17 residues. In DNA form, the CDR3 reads TGTGCCACCAGCAGAGGGGGACGGACCGTTCCGATCTATGGCTACACCTTC. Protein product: CATSRGGRTVPIYGYTF.

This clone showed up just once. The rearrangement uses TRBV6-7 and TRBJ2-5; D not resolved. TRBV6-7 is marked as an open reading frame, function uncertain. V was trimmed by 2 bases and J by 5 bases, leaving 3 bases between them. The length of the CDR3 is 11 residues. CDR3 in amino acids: CASSYRETQYF. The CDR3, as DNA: TGTGCCAGCAGTTACAGGGAGACCCAGTACTTC.

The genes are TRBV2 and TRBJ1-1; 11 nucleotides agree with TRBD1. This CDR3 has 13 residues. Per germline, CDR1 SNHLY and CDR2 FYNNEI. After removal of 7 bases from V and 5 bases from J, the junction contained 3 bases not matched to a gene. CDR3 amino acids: CASKGTGGTEAFF. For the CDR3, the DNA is TGTGCCAGCAAGGGGACAGGGGGGACTGAAGCTTTCTTT.

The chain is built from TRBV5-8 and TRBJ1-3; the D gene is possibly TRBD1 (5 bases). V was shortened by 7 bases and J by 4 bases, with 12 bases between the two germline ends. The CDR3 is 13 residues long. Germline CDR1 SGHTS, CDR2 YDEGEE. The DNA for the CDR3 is TGTGCCAGCGCCACGTGGGACGGAAACACCATATATTTT. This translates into CASATWDGNTIYF.

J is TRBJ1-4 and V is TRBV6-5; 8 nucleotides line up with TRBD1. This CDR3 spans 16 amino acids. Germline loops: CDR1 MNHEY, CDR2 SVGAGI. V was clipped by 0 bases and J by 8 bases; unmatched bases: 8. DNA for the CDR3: TGTGCCAGCAGTTACTCGAGTCTCGGACAGGGCGAAAAACTGTTTTTT. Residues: CASSYSSLGQGEKLFF.

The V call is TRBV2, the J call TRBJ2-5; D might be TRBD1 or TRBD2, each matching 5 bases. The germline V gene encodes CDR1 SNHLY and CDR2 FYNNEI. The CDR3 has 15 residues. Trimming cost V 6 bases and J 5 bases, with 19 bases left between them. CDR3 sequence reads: CASSVPGPWDETQYF. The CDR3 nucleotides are TGTGCCAGCAGCGTTCCGGGACCATGGGACGAGACCCAGTACTTC.

The chain's CDR3 is CASSIAWETGELFF. CDR3 nucleotide sequence: TGTGCCAGTAGTATCGCGTGGGAGACCGGGGAGCTGTTTTTT. The rearrangement uses TRBV19 and TRBJ2-2, with a weak D call TRBD2 (5 bases). The CDR3 has 14 amino acids. Germline V gene lookup returns CDR1 LNHDA and CDR2 SQIVND (reference sequence). V gave up 3 bases and J gave up 5 bases, with 10 bases separating them.

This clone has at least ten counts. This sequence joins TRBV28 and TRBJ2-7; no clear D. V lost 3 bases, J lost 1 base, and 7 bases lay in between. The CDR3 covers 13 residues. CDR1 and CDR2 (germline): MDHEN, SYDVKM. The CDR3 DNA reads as TGTGCCAGCAGTTTGGGGAATTCCTACGAGCAGTACGTC. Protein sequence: CASSLGNSYEQYV.

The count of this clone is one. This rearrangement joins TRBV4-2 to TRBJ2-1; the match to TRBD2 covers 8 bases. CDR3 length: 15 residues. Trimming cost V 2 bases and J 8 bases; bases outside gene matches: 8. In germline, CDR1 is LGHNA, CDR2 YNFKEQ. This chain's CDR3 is CASSQPSNGRDEQFF. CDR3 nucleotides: TGTGCCAGCAGCCAACCTTCGAACGGGAGGGATGAGCAGTTCTTC.

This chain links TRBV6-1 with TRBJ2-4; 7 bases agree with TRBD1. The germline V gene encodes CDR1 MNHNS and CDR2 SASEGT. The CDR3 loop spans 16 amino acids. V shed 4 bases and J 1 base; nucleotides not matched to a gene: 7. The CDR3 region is CASSAIQGQAKNIQYF. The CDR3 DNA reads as TGTGCCAGCAGTGCGATACAGGGGCAGGCCAAAAACATTCAGTACTTC.

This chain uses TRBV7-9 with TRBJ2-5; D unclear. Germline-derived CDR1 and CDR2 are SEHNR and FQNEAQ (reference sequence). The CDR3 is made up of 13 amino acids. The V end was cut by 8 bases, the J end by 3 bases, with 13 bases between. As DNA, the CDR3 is TGTGCCAGCCAAGGACGAGCCAAAGAGACCCAGTACTTC. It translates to CASQGRAKETQYF.

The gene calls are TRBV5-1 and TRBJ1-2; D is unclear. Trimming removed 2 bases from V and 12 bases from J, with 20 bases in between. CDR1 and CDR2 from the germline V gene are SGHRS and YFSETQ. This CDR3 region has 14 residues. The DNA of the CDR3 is TGCGCCAGCAGCTTCGCCGAGAGTACAATTCGGCACACCTTC. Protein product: CASSFAESTIRHTF.

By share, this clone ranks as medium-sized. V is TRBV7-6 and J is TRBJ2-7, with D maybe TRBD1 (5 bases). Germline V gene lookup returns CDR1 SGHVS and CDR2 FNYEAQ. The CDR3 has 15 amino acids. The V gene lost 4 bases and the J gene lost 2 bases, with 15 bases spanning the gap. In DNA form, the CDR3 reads TGTGCCAGCAGCTCGTACAGGAGCAGCCCCTACGAGCAGTACGTC. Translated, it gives CASSSYRSSPYEQYV.

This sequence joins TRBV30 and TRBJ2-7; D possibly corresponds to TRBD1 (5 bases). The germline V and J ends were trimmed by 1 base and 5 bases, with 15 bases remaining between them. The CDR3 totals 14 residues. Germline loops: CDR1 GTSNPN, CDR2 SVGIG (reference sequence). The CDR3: CAWSGMALGDEQYF. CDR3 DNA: TGTGCCTGGAGTGGAATGGCATTAGGGGACGAGCAGTACTTC. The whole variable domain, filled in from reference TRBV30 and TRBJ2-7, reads SQTIHQWPATLVQPVGSPLSLECTVEGTSNPNLYWYRQAAGRGLQLLFYSVGIGQISSEVPQNLSASRPQDRQFILSSKKLLLSDSGFYLCAWSGMALGDEQYFGPGTRLTVT.

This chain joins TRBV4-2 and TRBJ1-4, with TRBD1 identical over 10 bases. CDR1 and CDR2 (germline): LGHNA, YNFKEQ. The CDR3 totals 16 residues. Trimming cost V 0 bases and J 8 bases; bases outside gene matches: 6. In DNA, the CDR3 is TGTGCCAGCAGCCAAGACCCGGGACAGGGGAAGGAAAAACTGTTTTTT. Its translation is CASSQDPGQGKEKLFF.

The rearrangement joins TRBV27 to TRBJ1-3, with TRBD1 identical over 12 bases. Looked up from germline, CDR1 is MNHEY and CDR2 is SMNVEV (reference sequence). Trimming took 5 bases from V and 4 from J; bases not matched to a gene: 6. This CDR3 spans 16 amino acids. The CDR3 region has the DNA TGTGCCAGCAGTCCCGGGACAGGGGGCTTCGGAAACACCATATATTTT. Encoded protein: CASSPGTGGFGNTIYF.

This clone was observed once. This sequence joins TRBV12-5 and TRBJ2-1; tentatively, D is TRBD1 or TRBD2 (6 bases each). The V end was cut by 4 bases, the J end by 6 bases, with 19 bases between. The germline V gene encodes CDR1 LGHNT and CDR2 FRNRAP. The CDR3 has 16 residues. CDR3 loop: CASGSYRGALINEQFF. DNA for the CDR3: TGTGCTAGTGGTTCCTATAGGGGGGCCCTAATCAATGAGCAGTTCTTC. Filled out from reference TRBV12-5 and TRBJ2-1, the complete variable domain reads DARVTQTPRHKVTEMGQEVTMRCQPILGHNTVFWYRQTMMQGLELLAYFRNRAPLDDSGMPKDRFSAEMPDATLATLKIQPSEPRDSAVYFCASGSYRGALINEQFFGPGTRLTVL.

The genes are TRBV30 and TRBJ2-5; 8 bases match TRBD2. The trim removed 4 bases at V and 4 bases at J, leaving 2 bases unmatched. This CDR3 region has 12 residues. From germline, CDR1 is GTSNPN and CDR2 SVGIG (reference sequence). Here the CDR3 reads CAWKLAGETQYF. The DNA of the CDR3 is TGTGCCTGGAAGCTAGCGGGAGAGACCCAGTACTTC.

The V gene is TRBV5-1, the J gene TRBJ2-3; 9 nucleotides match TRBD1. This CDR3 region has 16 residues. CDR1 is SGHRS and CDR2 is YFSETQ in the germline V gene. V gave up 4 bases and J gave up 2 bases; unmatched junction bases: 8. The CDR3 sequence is CASSPAGTGPTDTQYF. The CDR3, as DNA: TGCGCCAGCAGCCCCGCCGGGACAGGGCCCACAGATACGCAGTATTTT.

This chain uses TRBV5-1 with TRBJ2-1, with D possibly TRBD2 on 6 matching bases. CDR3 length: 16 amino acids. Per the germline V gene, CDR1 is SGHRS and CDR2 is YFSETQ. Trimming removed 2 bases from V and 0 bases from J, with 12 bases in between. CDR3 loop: CASSFREASSYNEQFF. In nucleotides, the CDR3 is TGCGCCAGCAGCTTTAGGGAGGCGAGCTCCTACAATGAGCAGTTCTTC. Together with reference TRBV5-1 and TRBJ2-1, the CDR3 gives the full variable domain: KAGVTQTPRYLIKTRGQQVTLSCSPISGHRSVSWYQQTPGQGLQFLFEYFSETQRNKGNFPGRFSGRQFSNSRSEMNVSTLELGDSALYLCASSFREASSYNEQFFGPGTRLTVL.

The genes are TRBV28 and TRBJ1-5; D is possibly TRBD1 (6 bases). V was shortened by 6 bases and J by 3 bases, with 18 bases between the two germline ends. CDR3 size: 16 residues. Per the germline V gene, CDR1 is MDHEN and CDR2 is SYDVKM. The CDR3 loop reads CASRLTQGSDNQPQHF. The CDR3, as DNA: TGTGCCAGCAGACTCACACAGGGTTCTGACAATCAGCCCCAGCATTTT. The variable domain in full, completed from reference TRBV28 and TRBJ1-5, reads DVKVTQSSRYLVKRTGEKVFLECVQDMDHENMFWYRQDPGLGLRLIYFSYDVKMKEKGDIPEGYSVSREKKERFSLILESASTNQTSMYLCASRLTQGSDNQPQHFGDGTRLSIL.

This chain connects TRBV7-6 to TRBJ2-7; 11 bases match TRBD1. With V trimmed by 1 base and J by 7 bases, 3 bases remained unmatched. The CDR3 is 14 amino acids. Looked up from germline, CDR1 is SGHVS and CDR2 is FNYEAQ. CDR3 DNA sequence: TGTGCCAGCAGCTTAGGGACAGGGGGCGAAGAGCAGTACTTC. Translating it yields CASSLGTGGEEQYF.

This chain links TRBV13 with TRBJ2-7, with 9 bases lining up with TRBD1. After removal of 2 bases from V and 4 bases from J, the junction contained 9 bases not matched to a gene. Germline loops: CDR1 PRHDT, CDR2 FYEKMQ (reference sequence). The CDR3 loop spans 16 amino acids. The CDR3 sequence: CASSLSPQGAVYEQYF. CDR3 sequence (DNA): TGTGCCAGCAGCTTATCTCCACAGGGGGCCGTATACGAGCAGTACTTC.

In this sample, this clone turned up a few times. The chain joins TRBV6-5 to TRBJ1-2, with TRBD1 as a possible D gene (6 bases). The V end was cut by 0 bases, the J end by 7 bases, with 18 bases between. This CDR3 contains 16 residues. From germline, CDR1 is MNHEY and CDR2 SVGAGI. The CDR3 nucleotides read TGTGCCAGCAGTTACTCGAGTCCGGGGGCCCTAGGTGGCTACACCTTC. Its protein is CASSYSSPGALGGYTF.